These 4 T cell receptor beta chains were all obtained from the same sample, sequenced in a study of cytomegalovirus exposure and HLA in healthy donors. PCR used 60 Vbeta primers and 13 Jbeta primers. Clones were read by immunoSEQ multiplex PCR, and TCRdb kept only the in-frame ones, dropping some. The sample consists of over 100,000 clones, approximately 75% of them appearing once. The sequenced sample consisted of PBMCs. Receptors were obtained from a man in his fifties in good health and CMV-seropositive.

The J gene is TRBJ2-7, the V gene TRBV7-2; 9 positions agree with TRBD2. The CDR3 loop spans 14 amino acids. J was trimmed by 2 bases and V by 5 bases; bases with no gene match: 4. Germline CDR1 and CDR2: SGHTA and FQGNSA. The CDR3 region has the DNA TGTGCCAGCAGCCTACTAGCGGGCCCCTACGAGCAGTACTTC. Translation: CASSLLAGPYEQYF. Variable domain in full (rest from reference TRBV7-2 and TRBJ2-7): GAGVSQSPSNKVTEKGKDVELRCDPISGHTALYWYRQSLGQGLEFLIYFQGNSAPDKSGLPSDRFSAERTGGSVSTLTIQRTQQEDSAVYLCASSLLAGPYEQYFGPGTRLTVT.

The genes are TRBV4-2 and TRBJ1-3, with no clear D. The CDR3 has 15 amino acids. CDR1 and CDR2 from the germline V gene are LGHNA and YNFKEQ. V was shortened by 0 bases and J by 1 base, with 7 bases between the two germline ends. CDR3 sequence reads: CASSQDRGSGNTIYF. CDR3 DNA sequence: TGTGCCAGCAGCCAAGATCGGGGTTCTGGAAACACCATATATTTT.

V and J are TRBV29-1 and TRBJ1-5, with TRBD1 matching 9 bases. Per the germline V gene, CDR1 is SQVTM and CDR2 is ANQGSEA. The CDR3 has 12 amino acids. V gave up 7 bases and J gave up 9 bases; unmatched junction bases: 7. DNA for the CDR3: TGCAGCGGGGGGACAGGGAACGGGCCCCAGCATTTT. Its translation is CSGGTGNGPQHF.

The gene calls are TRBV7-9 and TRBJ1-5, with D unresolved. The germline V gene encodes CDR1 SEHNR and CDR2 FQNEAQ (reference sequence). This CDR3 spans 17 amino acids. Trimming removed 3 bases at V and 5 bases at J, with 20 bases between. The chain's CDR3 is CASSLTPGGVGDQPQHF. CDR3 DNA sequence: TGTGCCAGCAGCTTGACCCCCGGAGGCGTCGGCGATCAGCCCCAGCATTTT.